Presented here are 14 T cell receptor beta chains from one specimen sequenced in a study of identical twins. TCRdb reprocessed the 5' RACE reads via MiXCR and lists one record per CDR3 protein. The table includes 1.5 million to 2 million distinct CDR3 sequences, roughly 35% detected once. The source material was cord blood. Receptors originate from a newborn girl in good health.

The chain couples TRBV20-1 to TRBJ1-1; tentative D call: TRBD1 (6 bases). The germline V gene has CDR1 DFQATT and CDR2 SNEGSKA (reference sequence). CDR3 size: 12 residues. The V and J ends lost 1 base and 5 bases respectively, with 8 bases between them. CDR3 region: CSARAGETEAFF. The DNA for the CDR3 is TGCAGTGCTAGAGCAGGGGAAACTGAAGCTTTCTTT.

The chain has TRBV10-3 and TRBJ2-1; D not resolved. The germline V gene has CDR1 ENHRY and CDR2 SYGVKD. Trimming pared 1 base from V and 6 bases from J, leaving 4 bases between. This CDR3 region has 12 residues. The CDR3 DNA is TGTGCCATCAGTGAGTTCCGCAATGAGCAGTTCTTC. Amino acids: CAISEFRNEQFF.

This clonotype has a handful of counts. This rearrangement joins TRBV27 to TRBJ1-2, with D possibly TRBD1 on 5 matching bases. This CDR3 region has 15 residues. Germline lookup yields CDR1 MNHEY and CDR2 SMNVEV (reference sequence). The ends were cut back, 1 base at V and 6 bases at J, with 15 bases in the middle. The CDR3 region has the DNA TGTGCCAGCAGTTTATATCTGGGGGAGAAGGATGGCTACACCTTC. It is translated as CASSLYLGEKDGYTF.

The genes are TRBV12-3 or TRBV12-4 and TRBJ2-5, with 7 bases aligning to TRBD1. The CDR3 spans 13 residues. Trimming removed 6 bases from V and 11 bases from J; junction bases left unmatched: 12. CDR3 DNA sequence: TGTGCCAGCAGGCCGGGACAGAACAATGAGCAGTACTTC. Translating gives CASRPGQNNEQYF.

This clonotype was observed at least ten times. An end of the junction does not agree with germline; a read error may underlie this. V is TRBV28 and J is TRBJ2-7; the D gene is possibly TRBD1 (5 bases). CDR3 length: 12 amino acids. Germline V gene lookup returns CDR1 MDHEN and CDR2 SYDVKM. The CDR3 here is CASSLTAYEQYF. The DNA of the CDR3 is TGCGCCAGCAGCTTGACAGCCTACGAGCAGTACTTC.

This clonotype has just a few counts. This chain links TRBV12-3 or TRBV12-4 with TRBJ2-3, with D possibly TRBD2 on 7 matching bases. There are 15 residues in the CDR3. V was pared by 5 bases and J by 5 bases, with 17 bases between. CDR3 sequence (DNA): TGTGCCAGCAGTGGGGGGCGACTAGCTGAAGATACGCAGTATTTT. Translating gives CASSGGRLAEDTQYF.

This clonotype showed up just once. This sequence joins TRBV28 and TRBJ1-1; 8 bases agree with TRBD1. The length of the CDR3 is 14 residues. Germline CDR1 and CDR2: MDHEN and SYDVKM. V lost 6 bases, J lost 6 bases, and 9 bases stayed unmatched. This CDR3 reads CASRRDRYNAEAFF. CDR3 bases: TGTGCCAGCAGGAGGGACAGGTATAACGCTGAAGCTTTCTTT.

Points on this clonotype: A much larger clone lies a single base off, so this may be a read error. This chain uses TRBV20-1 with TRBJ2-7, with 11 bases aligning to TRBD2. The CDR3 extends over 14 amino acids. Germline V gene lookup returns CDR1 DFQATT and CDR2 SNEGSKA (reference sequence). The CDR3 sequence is CSTRLAGSSYEQYF. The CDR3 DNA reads TGCAGTACTAGACTAGCGGGGAGCTCCTACGAGCAGTACTTC.

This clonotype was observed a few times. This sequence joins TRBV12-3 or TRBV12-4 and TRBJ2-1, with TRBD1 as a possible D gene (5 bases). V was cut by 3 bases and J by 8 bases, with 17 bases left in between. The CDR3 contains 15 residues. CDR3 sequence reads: CASSLSGQPWDEQFF. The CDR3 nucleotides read TGTGCCAGCAGTTTGTCCGGACAACCCTGGGATGAGCAGTTCTTC.

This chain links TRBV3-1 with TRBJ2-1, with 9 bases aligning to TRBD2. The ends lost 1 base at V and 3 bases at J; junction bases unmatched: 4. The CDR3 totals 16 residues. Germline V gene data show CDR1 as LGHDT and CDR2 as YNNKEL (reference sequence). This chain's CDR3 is CASSQVAGAIYNEQFF. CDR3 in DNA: TGTGCCAGCAGCCAAGTAGCGGGGGCTATCTACAATGAGCAGTTCTTC.

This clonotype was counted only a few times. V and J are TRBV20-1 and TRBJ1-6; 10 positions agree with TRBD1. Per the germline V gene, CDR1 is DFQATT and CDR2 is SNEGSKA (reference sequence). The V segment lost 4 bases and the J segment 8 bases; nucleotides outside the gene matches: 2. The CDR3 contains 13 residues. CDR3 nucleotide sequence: TGCAGTGCTATCGGGACAGGGGATTCACCCCTCCACTTT. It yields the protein CSAIGTGDSPLHF.

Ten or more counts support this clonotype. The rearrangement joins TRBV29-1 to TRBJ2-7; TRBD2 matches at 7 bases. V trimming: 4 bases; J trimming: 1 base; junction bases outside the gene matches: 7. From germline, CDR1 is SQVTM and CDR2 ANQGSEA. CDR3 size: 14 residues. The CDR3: CSVVGGRNSYEQYF. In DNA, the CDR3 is TGCAGCGTTGTGGGCGGGAGAAATTCCTACGAGCAGTACTTC.

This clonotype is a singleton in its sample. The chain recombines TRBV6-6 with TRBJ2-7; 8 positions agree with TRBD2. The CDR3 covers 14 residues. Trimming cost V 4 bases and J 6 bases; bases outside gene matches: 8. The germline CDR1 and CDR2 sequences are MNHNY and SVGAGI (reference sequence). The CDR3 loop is CASSWGLVSPEQYF. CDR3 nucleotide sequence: TGTGCCAGCAGTTGGGGACTAGTCTCCCCCGAGCAGTACTTC.

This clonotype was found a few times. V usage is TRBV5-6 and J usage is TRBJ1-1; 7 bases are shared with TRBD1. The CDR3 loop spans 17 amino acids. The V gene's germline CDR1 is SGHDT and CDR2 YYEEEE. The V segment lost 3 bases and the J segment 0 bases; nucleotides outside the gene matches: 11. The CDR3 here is CASSSLRGRWMNTEAFF. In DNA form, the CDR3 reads TGTGCCAGCAGCTCGCTAAGGGGGCGTTGGATGAACACTGAAGCTTTCTTT.